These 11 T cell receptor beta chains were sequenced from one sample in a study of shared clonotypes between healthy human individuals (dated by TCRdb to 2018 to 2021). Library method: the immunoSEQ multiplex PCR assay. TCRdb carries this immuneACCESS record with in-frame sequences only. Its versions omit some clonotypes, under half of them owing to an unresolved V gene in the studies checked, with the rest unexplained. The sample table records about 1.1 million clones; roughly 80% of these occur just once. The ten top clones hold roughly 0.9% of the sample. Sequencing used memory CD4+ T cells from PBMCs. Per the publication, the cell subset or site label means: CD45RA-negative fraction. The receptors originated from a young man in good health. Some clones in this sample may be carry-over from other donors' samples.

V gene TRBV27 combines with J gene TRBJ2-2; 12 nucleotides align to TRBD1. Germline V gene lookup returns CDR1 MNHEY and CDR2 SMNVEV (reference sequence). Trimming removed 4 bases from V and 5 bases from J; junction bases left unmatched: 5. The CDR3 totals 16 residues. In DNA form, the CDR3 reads TGTGCCAGCAGTTCCCCGGGACAGGGGGCTACCGGGGAGCTGTTTTTT. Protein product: CASSSPGQGATGELFF.

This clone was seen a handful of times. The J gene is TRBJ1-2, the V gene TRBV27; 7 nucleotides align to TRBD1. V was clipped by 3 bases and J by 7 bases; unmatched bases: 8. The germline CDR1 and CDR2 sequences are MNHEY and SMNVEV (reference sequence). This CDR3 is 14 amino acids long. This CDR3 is CASSFLQTGTGYTF. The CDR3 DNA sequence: TGTGCCAGCAGTTTCCTTCAGACAGGGACTGGCTACACCTTC.

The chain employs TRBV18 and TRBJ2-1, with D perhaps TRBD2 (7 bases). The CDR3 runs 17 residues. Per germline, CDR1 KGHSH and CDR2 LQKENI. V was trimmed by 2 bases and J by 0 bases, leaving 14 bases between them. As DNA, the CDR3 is TGTGCCAGCTCACCATCGCGGGGGCCGAACTCCTACAATGAGCAGTTCTTC. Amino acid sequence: CASSPSRGPNSYNEQFF.

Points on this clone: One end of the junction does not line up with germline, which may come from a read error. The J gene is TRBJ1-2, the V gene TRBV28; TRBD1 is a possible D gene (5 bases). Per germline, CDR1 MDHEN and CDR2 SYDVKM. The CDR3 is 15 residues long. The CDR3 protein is CASSLGRGVNYGHTF. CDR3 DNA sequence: TGTGCCAGCAGTTTAGGTCGGGGCGTAAACTATGGCCACACCTTC.

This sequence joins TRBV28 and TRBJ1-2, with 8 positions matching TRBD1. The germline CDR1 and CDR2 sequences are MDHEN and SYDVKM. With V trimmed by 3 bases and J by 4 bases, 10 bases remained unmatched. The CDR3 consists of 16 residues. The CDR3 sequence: CASSFPAGQGIYGYTF. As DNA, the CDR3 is TGTGCCAGCAGTTTTCCAGCCGGACAGGGAATCTATGGCTACACCTTC.

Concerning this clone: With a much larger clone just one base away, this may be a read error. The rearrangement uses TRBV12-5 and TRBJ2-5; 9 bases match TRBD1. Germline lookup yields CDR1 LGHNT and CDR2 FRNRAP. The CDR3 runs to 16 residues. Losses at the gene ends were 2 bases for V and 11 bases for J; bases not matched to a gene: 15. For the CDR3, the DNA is TGTGCTAGTGGTTTGTCTAGCCGGGACAGGGTCTACGGGCAGTACTTC. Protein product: CASGLSSRDRVYGQYF.

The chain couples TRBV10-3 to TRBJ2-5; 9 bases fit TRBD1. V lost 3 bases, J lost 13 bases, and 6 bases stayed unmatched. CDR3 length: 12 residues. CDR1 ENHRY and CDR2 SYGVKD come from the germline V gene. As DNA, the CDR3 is TGTGCCATCAGTGATGAGGACAGGGGAGGGTACTTC. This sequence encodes CAISDEDRGGYF.

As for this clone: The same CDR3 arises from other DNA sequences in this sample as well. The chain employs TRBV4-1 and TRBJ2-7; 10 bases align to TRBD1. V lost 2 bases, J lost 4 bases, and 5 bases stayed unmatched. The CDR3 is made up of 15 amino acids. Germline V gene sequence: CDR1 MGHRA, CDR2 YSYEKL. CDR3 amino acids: CASSQPGQGLYEQYF. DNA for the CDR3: TGCGCCAGCAGCCAACCGGGACAGGGGCTATACGAGCAGTACTTC.

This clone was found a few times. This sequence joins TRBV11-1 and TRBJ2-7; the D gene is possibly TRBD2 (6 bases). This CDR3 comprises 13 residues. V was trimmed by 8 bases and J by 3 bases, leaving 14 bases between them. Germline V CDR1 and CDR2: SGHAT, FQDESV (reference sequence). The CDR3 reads CASSAGPYYEQYF. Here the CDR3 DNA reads TGTGCCAGCTCAGCGGGCCCCTACTACGAGCAGTACTTC.

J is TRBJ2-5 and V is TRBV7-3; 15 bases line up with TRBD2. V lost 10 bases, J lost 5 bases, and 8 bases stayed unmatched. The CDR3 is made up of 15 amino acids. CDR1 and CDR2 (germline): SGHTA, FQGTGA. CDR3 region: CATQRTSGRGETQYF. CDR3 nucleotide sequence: TGTGCCACCCAACGGACTAGCGGGAGGGGGGAGACCCAGTACTTC.

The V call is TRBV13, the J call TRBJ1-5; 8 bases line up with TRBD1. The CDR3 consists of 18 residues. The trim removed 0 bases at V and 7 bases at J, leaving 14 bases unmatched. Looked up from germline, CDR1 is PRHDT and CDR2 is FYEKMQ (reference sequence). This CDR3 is CASSLGLDRVRGGQPQHF. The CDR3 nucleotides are TGTGCCAGCAGCTTAGGTCTGGACAGGGTAAGGGGTGGGCAGCCCCAGCATTTT.